This T cell receptor (beta chain) was captured in a study of ipilimumab plus nivolumab after autologous stem cell transplantation. This CDR3 is 18 amino acids long. Trimming removed 0 bases at V and 9 bases at J, with 24 bases between. TCRdb keeps only in-frame clones here, not all; method: immunoSEQ multiplex PCR. The sample has around 45,000 clones; 70% to 90% are singletons. Patients got ipilimumab 1 mg/kg beginning 14 to 28 days post-transplant. The clonotype originates from a male donor with multiple myeloma. The starting material was PBMCs, obtained in a trial of ipilimumab plus nivolumab as post-transplant consolidation. This chain joins TRBV23-1 and TRBJ1-5, with D perhaps TRBD1 (5 bases). TRBV23-1 belongs to the ORF category, with a function that is uncertain. For the CDR3, the DNA is TGCGCCAGCAGTCAATCGAATCCCCGGGACGGACCCCTTCGGCCCCAGCATTTT. Its protein product is CASSQSNPRDGPLRPQHF.